The 10 T cell receptor beta chains presented below share a single source sample, sequenced in a study of OX40 agonist ivuxolimab in advanced cancers. This table comes from immunoSEQ multiplex PCR, and its TCRdb copy is limited to in-frame clones, with some not included. The sample has some 98,000 clones, approximately 80% seen once. The material was CD4+ or CD8+ T cells sorted from blood, obtained in a trial of the OX40 agonist ivuxolimab. The origin of the receptors is an adult with an advanced solid tumor such as melanoma, head and neck, liver or kidney cancer.

At least ten counts were recorded for this clone. The chain carries TRBV6-1 and TRBJ1-5; D ambiguous. The V gene lost 1 base and the J gene lost 5 bases, with 15 bases spanning the gap. CDR1 is MNHNS, CDR2 SASEGT, per germline. The CDR3 totals 16 residues. The CDR3 sequence: CASSEGSGSGYQPQHF. The CDR3 DNA reads as TGTGCCAGCAGTGAAGGTTCGGGCTCCGGATATCAGCCCCAGCATTTT.

The gene calls are TRBV20-1 and TRBJ1-1; no clear D. This CDR3 contains 11 residues. Trimming stripped 3 bases from V and 1 base from J, with 3 bases between. Per germline, CDR1 DFQATT and CDR2 SNEGSKA (reference sequence). The CDR3 region has the DNA TGCAGTGCTAGCGGGAACACTGAAGCTTTCTTT. Its translation is CSASGNTEAFF.

This chain joins TRBV6-5 and TRBJ1-2, with TRBD1 identical over 10 bases. Per germline, CDR1 MNHEY and CDR2 SVGAGI. The CDR3 loop spans 15 amino acids. V trimming: 0 bases; J trimming: 2 bases; junction bases outside the gene matches: 0. CDR3 in DNA: TGTGCCAGCAGTTACTCGACAGGGGGCAACTATGGCTACACCTTC. Amino acids: CASSYSTGGNYGYTF.

The V gene is TRBV7-6, the J gene TRBJ1-3; no reliable D call. CDR1 is SGHVS, CDR2 FNYEAQ, per germline. This CDR3 has 15 residues. The V and J ends lost 5 bases and 1 base respectively, with 12 bases between them. This CDR3 is CASSPPGVSGNTIYF. CDR3 DNA: TGTGCCAGCAGCCCCCCCGGGGTATCTGGAAACACCATATATTTT.

This chain connects TRBV4-2 to TRBJ2-1, with D possibly matching TRBD2 (5 bases). The CDR3 has 15 residues. CDR1 is LGHNA, CDR2 YNFKEQ, per germline. Trimming cost V 1 base and J 0 bases, with 7 bases left between them. The DNA for the CDR3 is TGTGCCAGCAGCCAAGTAGCGAACTCCTACAATGAGCAGTTCTTC. Encoded protein: CASSQVANSYNEQFF.

The genes are TRBV27 and TRBJ2-3; 7 positions agree with TRBD1. The ends lost 5 bases at V and 3 bases at J; junction bases unmatched: 8. Germline V gene data show CDR1 as MNHEY and CDR2 as SMNVEV (reference sequence). The CDR3 length is 15 residues. Here the CDR3 reads CASSKLQGRTDTQYF. The CDR3 nucleotides read TGTGCCAGCAGTAAACTACAGGGGCGGACAGATACGCAGTATTTT.

The rearrangement uses TRBV11-2 and TRBJ1-1; D unresolved. CDR3 length: 16 amino acids. Germline V gene data show CDR1 as SGHAT and CDR2 as FQNNGV. The V gene lost 5 bases and the J gene lost 2 bases, with 18 bases spanning the gap. The CDR3 nucleotides are TGTGCCAGCAGCACGCATGCGGCAGGCTTAAACACTGAAGCTTTCTTT. The encoded protein is CASSTHAAGLNTEAFF.

The chain has TRBV7-9 and TRBJ2-2; weak D call: TRBD2 (5 bases). Per the germline V gene, CDR1 is SEHNR and CDR2 is FQNEAQ (reference sequence). V was clipped by 5 bases and J by 4 bases, with 11 bases between them. The CDR3 has 14 residues. The CDR3 bases are TGTGCCAGCAGCGGTAGACTACTCACCGGGGAGCTGTTTTTT. Protein sequence: CASSGRLLTGELFF.

The chain links TRBV4-2 to TRBJ2-7, with TRBD1 matching over 9 bases. CDR1 and CDR2 (germline): LGHNA, YNFKEQ. V dropped 4 bases and J dropped 2; count of bases not matched to a gene: 3. The length of the CDR3 is 14 residues. The CDR3 DNA reads as TGTGCCAGCAGCCTGGGGACAGGGACCTACGAGCAGTACTTC. Translation: CASSLGTGTYEQYF.

J is TRBJ1-1 and V is TRBV18; TRBD1 agrees at 7 bases. Trimming took 2 bases from V and 3 from J; bases not matched to a gene: 0. CDR3 length: 13 amino acids. The V gene's germline CDR1 is KGHSH and CDR2 LQKENI. In DNA form, the CDR3 reads TGTGCCAGCTCACCAACAGGGGACACTGAAGCTTTCTTT. As protein: CASSPTGDTEAFF.